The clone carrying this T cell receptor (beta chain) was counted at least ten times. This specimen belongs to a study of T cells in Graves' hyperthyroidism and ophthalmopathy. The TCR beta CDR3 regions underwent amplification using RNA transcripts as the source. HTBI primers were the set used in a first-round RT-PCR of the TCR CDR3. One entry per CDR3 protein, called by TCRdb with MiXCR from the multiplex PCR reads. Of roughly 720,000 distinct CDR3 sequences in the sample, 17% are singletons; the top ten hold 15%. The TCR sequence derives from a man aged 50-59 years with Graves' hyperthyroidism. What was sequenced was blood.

CDR3 residues: CASTRGGRANVLTF. CDR3 DNA sequence: TGTGCCAGCACTCGGGGGGGTAGGGCCAACGTCCTGACTTTC. The rearrangement links TRBV12-3 or TRBV12-4 to TRBJ2-6, with 8 bases identical to TRBD2. There are 14 residues in the CDR3. Unmatched junction bases numbered 4, after V lost 7 bases and J lost 5 bases.